This T cell receptor beta chain stems from a study of regulatory T cells in long-lasting Graves disease. Time point of the sample: persistent/refractory GD, antithyroid drugs over 5 years with positive TRAb. Isolated PBMC RNA provided the starting material for the TCR library. An endocrinology department located in Xi'an, China, was where the patients came from. Building of the TCR beta libraries involved iRepertoire HTBI primers and Arm-PCR of CDR3 regions. TCRdb reprocessed the multiplex PCR reads via MiXCR and lists one record per CDR3 protein. The data show over 650,000 distinct CDR3 sequences, about 32% seen once. To note about this clonotype: Its antigen is as yet unknown.

The study's findings and limits: Among the persistent patients, fewer than 3,500 public clonotypes were shared, more than the approximately 1,000 shared among new patients. Persistent cases favored TRBV28, TRBJ1-2 and TRBJ2-5.

The V gene's germline CDR1 is GTSNPN and CDR2 SVGIG (reference sequence). The CDR3 has 15 amino acids. V gave up 3 bases and J gave up 2 bases, with 11 bases separating them. V is TRBV30 and J is TRBJ2-6; tentatively, D is TRBD1 (5 bases). Here the sequenced sample was peripheral blood mononuclear cells (PBMCs), taken when the disease was refractory, from a patient treated with antithyroid drugs. The sequence was collected from a female donor with Graves disease. DNA of the CDR3: TGTGCCTGGAGGAATTACAGGACTGGGGCCAACGTCCTGACTTTC. Protein sequence: CAWRNYRTGANVLTF.